The following is a TCR beta chain sequence with its context. CDR1 and CDR2 (germline): LNHDA, SQIVND (reference sequence). CDR3 length equals 14 residues. V was trimmed by 7 bases and J by 6 bases, leaving 15 bases between them. This record belongs to a study of blood T cell repertoires in COVID-19. Authors' analysis steps: The assay estimated nucleated cells by amplifying reference gene primers. Profiling relied on immunoSEQ multiplex PCR, and the TCRdb table lists in-frame clones only, not all of them. That table furnishes V, J and clone size, whereas the DNA furnished D and trimming. The sample has roughly 300,000 clones, under 90% seen once.

The sample consisted of peripheral blood. The source of this sequence is a woman aged 60-75 years with active or convalescent COVID-19. The chain joins TRBV19 to TRBJ1-4; D might be TRBD1 (5 bases). CDR3 nucleotide sequence: TGTGCCAGTACCCCCGGGGGAGTTCATGAAAAACTGTTTTTT. Protein product: CASTPGGVHEKLFF. Full variable domain (rest looked up from reference TRBV19 and TRBJ1-4): DGGITQSPKYLFRKEGQNVTLSCEQNLNHDAMYWYRQDPGQGLRLIYYSQIVNDFQKGDIAEGYSVSREKKESFPLTVTSAQKNPTAFYLCASTPGGVHEKLFFGSGTQLSVL.